The rows below give T cell receptor beta chains drawn from one sample of a study of T cells in Graves' hyperthyroidism and ophthalmopathy. TCRdb called the multiplex PCR reads again in MiXCR, with one record for every CDR3 protein. The data contain 200,000 to 250,000 distinct CDR3 sequences, about a sixth of them seen just once; the ten biggest clones take up over 45%. The sample was blood. These receptors all stem from a woman in her forties or fifties with Graves' hyperthyroidism. Both conserved end residues are part of each CDR3. A D gene is named only where the DNA matches it firmly. Part of the rows lack a size; the others show once, few, many or a class for expanded clones.

cdr3_aa | cdr3_nt | j_call | v_call | cdr3_length | d_call | clone_size
CSVGHRDVYGYTF | TGCAGCGTTGGTCACAGGGACGTGTATGGCTACACCTTC | TRBJ1-2 | TRBV29-1 | 13 | NA | many
CASSPSAGEDEQFF | TGTGCCAGCAGCCCCAGCGCAGGGGAGGATGAGCAGTTCTTC | TRBJ2-1 | TRBV5-4 | 14 | NA | many
CAWAPGGIGTANEKLFF | TGTGCCTGGGCCCCCGGGGGCATCGGTACAGCTAATGAAAAACTGTTTTTT | TRBJ1-4 | TRBV30 | 17 | NA | few
CASSLRLAGGSDTQYF | TGTGCCAGCAGCTTACGACTAGCGGGAGGGTCAGATACGCAGTATTTT | TRBJ2-3 | TRBV13 | 16 | TRBD2 | many
CASSGGRLAPNYEQYF | TGTGCCAGCAGTGGGGGGAGACTAGCTCCAAACTACGAGCAGTACTTC | TRBJ2-7 | TRBV6-1 | 16 | TRBD2 | few
CATSDPSSYEQYF | TGTGCCACCAGTGATCCTAGCTCCTACGAGCAGTACTTC | TRBJ2-7 | TRBV24-1 | 13 | NA | NA
CASSLGLSGGIDEQYF | TGCGCCAGCAGCTTGGGGTTGTCAGGGGGCATCGACGAGCAGTACTTC | TRBJ2-7 | TRBV5-1 | 16 | TRBD1 | NA
CASIRTGLNSPLHF | TGTGCCAGCATCAGGACTGGATTAAATTCACCCCTCCACTTT | TRBJ1-6 | TRBV6-1 | 14 | NA | few
CASSTGTFGYNSPLHF | TGTGCCAGCAGTACCGGGACCTTCGGCTATAATTCACCCCTCCACTTT | TRBJ1-6 | TRBV28 | 16 | NA | few
CASSSLTGNTGELFF | TGCGCCAGCAGCTCGCTAACAGGGAACACCGGGGAGCTGTTTTTT | TRBJ2-2 | TRBV5-1 | 15 | NA | many
CASSPTGQGDTEAFF | TGTGCCAGCTCACCAACGGGACAGGGGGACACTGAAGCTTTCTTT | TRBJ1-1 | TRBV18 | 15 | TRBD1 | many
CASSLAESSPYEQYF | TGTGCCAGTAGCTTAGCGGAGTCGAGCCCCTACGAGCAGTACTTC | TRBJ2-7 | TRBV19 | 15 | NA | NA
CASSPRGLAGHGDNEQYF | TGTGCCAGCTCACCACGGGGACTAGCGGGGCACGGGGACAATGAGCAGTACTTC | TRBJ2-7 | TRBV18 | 18 | TRBD2 | NA
CASSLGVASQETQYF | TGTGCCAGCAGCTTAGGCGTAGCAAGCCAAGAGACCCAGTACTTC | TRBJ2-5 | TRBV11-2 | 15 | NA | many
CSAENGKDPNNEQFF | TGCAGTGCAGAGAACGGCAAGGATCCAAACAATGAGCAGTTCTTC | TRBJ2-1 | TRBV20-1 | 15 | NA | many
CASSLTGWETQYF | TGTGCCAGCAGCCTCACGGGGTGGGAGACCCAGTACTTC | TRBJ2-5 | TRBV11-2 | 13 | NA | many
CAWSKWGTGLIGAFF | TGTGCCTGGAGTAAGTGGGGGACAGGGCTTATTGGAGCTTTCTTT | TRBJ1-1 | TRBV30 | 15 | TRBD1 | NA
CASSYGSGGEGGGELFF | TGTGCCAGCAGTTACGGGTCAGGGGGCGAAGGCGGCGGGGAGCTGTTTTTT | TRBJ2-2 | TRBV6-5 | 17 | TRBD1 | NA
CASSPGRWNQPQHF | TGTGCCAGCAGTCCAGGGCGATGGAATCAGCCCCAGCATTTT | TRBJ1-5 | TRBV6-2/TRBV6-3 | 14 | NA | many
CASSPGGTGGEKLFF | TGTGCCAGCAGCCCCGGGGGGACAGGAGGTGAAAAACTGTTTTTT | TRBJ1-4 | TRBV12-3/TRBV12-4 | 15 | TRBD1 | few
CSARPTSGKTDTQYF | TGCAGTGCCCGTCCGACTAGCGGGAAGACAGATACGCAGTATTTT | TRBJ2-3 | TRBV20-1 | 15 | TRBD2 | many
CASSLAGLGRGLFYEQYF | TGCGCCAGCAGCTTGGCCGGTCTGGGCAGGGGGCTTTTCTACGAGCAGTACTTC | TRBJ2-7 | TRBV5-1 | 18 | TRBD1 | many
CATSRAAGSYNEQFF | TGTGCCACCAGCAGAGCAGCGGGCTCCTACAATGAGCAGTTCTTC | TRBJ2-1 | TRBV15 | 15 | NA | NA
CASSLWVSQSYNEQFF | TGTGCCAGCAGTTTATGGGTCAGTCAATCCTACAATGAGCAGTTCTTC | TRBJ2-1 | TRBV12-3/TRBV12-4 | 16 | NA | many
CASSRGTGSSYEQYF | TGTGCCAGCAGCCGGGGGACAGGGAGCTCCTACGAGCAGTACTTC | TRBJ2-7 | TRBV3-1 | 15 | TRBD1 | few
CASSSPGNEQFF | TGTGCCAGCAGTAGTCCGGGCAATGAGCAGTTCTTC | TRBJ2-1 | TRBV28 | 12 | NA | NA
CSAASAKRYTDTQYF | TGCAGTGCGGCTAGCGCAAAGCGATACACAGATACGCAGTATTTT | TRBJ2-3 | TRBV20-1 | 15 | NA | many